A selection of T cell receptor beta chains follows, all from one sample in a study of T cell repertoires in cytomegalovirus infection. TCRdb reanalysed the reads using MiXCR and keeps one entry per CDR3 protein. The sample contains 120,000 to 150,000 distinct CDR3 sequences, 6.5% of which appear only once. The source material was PBMCs. The receptors here all came from a human donor in good health (CMV status not recorded). Some clones in this sample may be carry-over from other donors' samples. Both conserved end residues are part of each CDR3. Each record gives: J gene, V gene, CDR3 protein.

>TRBJ2-3|TRBV7-2
CASSSRTAVFGSDTQYF
>TRBJ2-7|TRBV7-2
CASSLGLAGVGEQYF
>TRBJ1-5|TRBV12-3/TRBV12-4
CASSLSGNQPQHF
>TRBJ1-1|TRBV28
CASSLWQDNTEAFF
>TRBJ1-1|TRBV28
CASSTRDRNTEAFF
>TRBJ2-1|TRBV11-2
CASSSGGAQFF
>TRBJ2-7|TRBV7-2
CASSSSQGYEQYF
>TRBJ2-7|TRBV28
CASRPTLGTSYEQYF
>TRBJ2-2|TRBV7-3
CASSLVGTSNTGELFF
>TRBJ2-7|TRBV7-8
CASSLGQAVGRQYF
>TRBJ2-6|TRBV12-3/TRBV12-4
CASRRTGDSSGANVLTF
>TRBJ2-5|TRBV7-8
CASGDLTQETQYF
>TRBJ1-1|TRBV7-2
CASSPQTGDTEAFF
>TRBJ2-7|TRBV11-2
CASSTNRDRGREQYF
>TRBJ1-1|TRBV7-2
CASSLYRTNTEAFF
>TRBJ2-1|TRBV29-1
CSVPGLAGNEQFF
>TRBJ2-1|TRBV6-2/TRBV6-3
CASSWGGQSYNEQFF
>TRBJ2-7|TRBV5-4
CASSRTSGYSYEQYF
>TRBJ2-1|TRBV19
CASRAGGYNEQFF
>TRBJ2-5|TRBV7-8
CASSPSGGEETQYF
>TRBJ1-5|TRBV7-2
CASSPDSINQPQHF
>TRBJ2-1|TRBV4-1
CASSQVTTYNEQFF
>TRBJ2-2|TRBV5-1
CATSGLADTGELFF
>TRBJ2-1|TRBV6-2/TRBV6-3
CASREQGIYNEQFF
>TRBJ1-6|TRBV7-2
CASSLLQPRARLSSYNSPLHF
>TRBJ2-3|TRBV7-3
CASSLGGGGGLGTQYF
>TRBJ1-6|TRBV25-1
CASSDHPGGLITALHF
>TRBJ2-3|TRBV5-1
CASSLRTGFFSTDTQYF
>TRBJ2-7|TRBV6-2/TRBV6-3
CASMGTTYEQYF
>TRBJ1-4|TRBV4-3
CASSQVTEEKLFF
>TRBJ2-7|TRBV5-5
CASSLAQAYEQYF
>TRBJ1-6|TRBV3-1
CASSQGAGPSPLHF
>TRBJ1-5|TRBV7-2
CASSLGYSGQPQHF
>TRBJ2-4|TRBV20-1
CSAGTDWNIQHF
>TRBJ1-1|TRBV29-1
CSVSLGGNTEAFF
>TRBJ2-7|TRBV7-8
CASSLKTSSYEQYF
>TRBJ2-3|TRBV20-1
CSARALPTQTDTQYF
>TRBJ1-5|TRBV7-6
CASSLSGANQPQHF
>TRBJ1-1|TRBV5-5
CASSSLNLLMNTEAFF
>TRBJ1-1|TRBV3-1
CASSQGRQNTEAFF
>TRBJ1-2|TRBV7-9
CASSVGAGAGGYTF
>TRBJ2-3|TRBV19
CASSMTQGRTDTQYF
>TRBJ1-1|TRBV6-6
CASTLRGGSNTEAFF
>TRBJ1-2|TRBV7-2
CASSLDGSGANNYGYTF
>TRBJ2-1|TRBV7-2
CASSLEGTSDSREQFF
>TRBJ2-5|TRBV24-1
CATSDAGDSRGETQYF
>TRBJ1-4|TRBV4-2
CASSQVRTGINEKLFF
>TRBJ1-2|TRBV7-9
CATHPTPEVNYGYTF
>TRBJ1-5|TRBV19
CASRGRQGASGQPQHF
>TRBJ1-6|TRBV7-9
CASSSPLSYNSPLHF
>TRBJ2-1|TRBV7-3
CASSMDRGLYNEQFF
>TRBJ1-5|TRBV10-3
CASTGDLNQPQHF
>TRBJ1-1|TRBV18
CASSEGRDTEAFF
>TRBJ2-6|TRBV7-2
CASSSWDRGPGANVLTF
>TRBJ1-1|TRBV7-6
CASTLTTGSNTEAFF